These 23 T cell receptor beta chains originate from one sample sequenced in a study of shared clonotypes between healthy human individuals. Some clones are missing from TCRdb's copy, which holds only in-frame ones; the method was immunoSEQ multiplex PCR. The sample lists about 520,000 clones, approximately 82% seen once, with 12% in the top ten. Sequencing was performed on PBMCs. These receptor sequences come from a woman aged 40 to 49 in good health. Some clones in this sample may be carry-over from other donors' samples.

The chain recombines TRBV5-1 with TRBJ1-2; maybe TRBD1 (5 bases). V was pared by 0 bases and J by 10 bases, with 16 bases between. Germline V gene data show CDR1 as SGHRS and CDR2 as YFSETQ. This CDR3 comprises 14 residues. The CDR3 sequence is CASSLGLQEGTYTF. CDR3 sequence (DNA): TGCGCCAGCAGCTTGGGTCTCCAGGAAGGGACCTACACCTTC.

Remarks on this clone: Sequence at one end of the junction differs from germline and may be a read error. CDR3 protein: CASSLLQGLDNEQFF. The CDR3 DNA reads TGCGCCAGCAGCCTCCTACAGGGGTTGGACAATGAGCAGTTCTTC. The gene calls are TRBV7-9 and TRBJ2-1; 7 nucleotides match TRBD1. Germline V lookup: CDR1 SEHNR, CDR2 FQNEAQ (reference sequence). There are 15 residues in the CDR3.

J is TRBJ2-1 and V is TRBV5-1; the D gene is possibly TRBD2 (6 bases). Germline-derived CDR1 and CDR2 are SGHRS and YFSETQ. This CDR3 comprises 13 residues. V lost 2 bases and J lost 5, with 8 bases in between. This CDR3 is CASSLLADNEQFF. The CDR3 DNA is TGCGCCAGCAGCTTACTAGCAGACAATGAGCAGTTCTTC.

The V and J genes are TRBV19 and TRBJ1-2, with 9 bases lining up with TRBD1. After removal of 5 bases from V and 0 bases from J, the junction contained 4 bases not matched to a gene. The length of the CDR3 is 15 residues. Germline-derived CDR1 and CDR2 are LNHDA and SQIVND (reference sequence). CDR3: CASSPRTGANYGYTF. The CDR3 coding sequence is TGTGCCAGTAGTCCCCGGACAGGGGCTAACTATGGCTACACCTTC.

The chain recombines TRBV28 with TRBJ1-3; D gene unclear. The germline V and J ends were trimmed by 1 base and 0 bases, with 7 bases remaining between them. The CDR3 is made up of 15 amino acids. Germline CDR1 MDHEN, CDR2 SYDVKM. The CDR3 DNA follows: TGTGCCAGCAGTTTATTGCGTGGCTCTGGAAACACCATATATTTT. This codes for CASSLLRGSGNTIYF.

This chain uses TRBV5-1 with TRBJ2-3, with a tentative D call TRBD2 (5 bases). Per germline, CDR1 SGHRS and CDR2 YFSETQ. Trimming left V 0 bases short and J 1 base short, with 12 bases between. This CDR3 is built from 16 residues. The CDR3: CASSLVGSGGTDTQYF. DNA of the CDR3: TGCGCCAGCAGCTTGGTGGGAAGCGGAGGCACAGATACGCAGTATTTT. Combining the CDR3 with reference TRBV5-1 and TRBJ2-3 gives the whole variable domain KAGVTQTPRYLIKTRGQQVTLSCSPISGHRSVSWYQQTPGQGLQFLFEYFSETQRNKGNFPGRFSGRQFSNSRSEMNVSTLELGDSALYLCASSLVGSGGTDTQYFGPGTRLTVL.

Comments on this clone: The same CDR3 can be traced to other DNA sequences in this sample. The chain carries TRBV29-1 and TRBJ1-5, with unresolved D. CDR1 and CDR2 (germline): SQVTM, ANQGSEA. The CDR3 loop spans 13 amino acids. Trimming shortened V by 3 bases and J by 0 bases, and 6 bases separated the two germline ends. The CDR3 sequence is CSVEENSNQPQHF. In DNA form, the CDR3 reads TGCAGCGTTGAGGAGAATAGCAATCAGCCCCAGCATTTT.

The chain couples TRBV27 to TRBJ2-7; possibly TRBD1 or TRBD2 for D (5 bases each). CDR1 MNHEY and CDR2 SMNVEV come from the germline V gene (reference sequence). This CDR3 is built from 16 residues. V shed 5 bases and J shed 3 bases, with 20 bases lying between them. CDR3 nucleotide sequence: TGTGCCAGCAGTCCGGGACCCCGAAACGCCAACTACGAGCAGTACTTC. It is translated as CASSPGPRNANYEQYF.

This clone has a single count. One base away lies a much larger clone, so this may be a sequencing read error. The chain uses TRBV15 and TRBJ2-3; D unresolved. In germline, CDR1 is LNHNV, CDR2 YYDKDF (reference sequence). V was cut by 6 bases and J by 2 bases, with 6 bases left in between. This CDR3 comprises 12 residues. CDR3 bases: TGTGCCACCAGTTCGAACACAGATACGCAGTATTTT. This codes for CATSSNTDTQYF.

The gene calls are TRBV10-3 and TRBJ1-1, with a tentative D call TRBD1 (5 bases). This CDR3 contains 14 residues. Trimming pared 7 bases from V and 1 base from J, leaving 13 bases between. The germline V gene has CDR1 ENHRY and CDR2 SYGVKD. CDR3 sequence reads: CAIKMDTWNTEAFF. CDR3 DNA sequence: TGTGCCATCAAAATGGACACATGGAACACTGAAGCTTTCTTT.

The V gene is TRBV30, the J gene TRBJ2-1; 10 bases are a match to TRBD1. The CDR3 sequence is 16 residues long. The V gene end was trimmed by 4 bases and the J gene end by 7 bases; junction bases not matched to a gene: 13. The germline V gene has CDR1 GTSNPN and CDR2 SVGIG (reference sequence). The CDR3 DNA is TGTGCCTGGACCAGTATGGGTAGGGACAGGGGAAATGAGCAGTTCTTC. This encodes CAWTSMGRDRGNEQFF. The full variable domain, with the rest looked up from reference TRBV30 and TRBJ2-1, is SQTIHQWPATLVQPVGSPLSLECTVEGTSNPNLYWYRQAAGRGLQLLFYSVGIGQISSEVPQNLSASRPQDRQFILSSKKLLLSDSGFYLCAWTSMGRDRGNEQFFGPGTRLTVL.

The chain combines TRBV25-1 with TRBJ1-5; D is undetermined. CDR3 size: 13 residues. Germline CDR1 and CDR2: MGHDK and SYGVNS. With 0 bases removed from V and 6 bases from J, the gap between germline ends came to 6 bases. CDR3 sequence: CASSEYGGQPQHF. CDR3 DNA sequence: TGTGCCAGCAGTGAATATGGAGGTCAGCCCCAGCATTTT.

About this clone itself: One end of the junction fails to match germline, which may point to a read error. The rearrangement links TRBV28 to TRBJ2-1, with D possibly matching TRBD2 (5 bases). Germline CDR1 MDHEN, CDR2 SYDVKM. CDR3 length: 16 amino acids. This chain's CDR3 is CASSLLGSSSNNEQFF. The DNA of the CDR3 is TGTGCCAGCAGTTTATTAGGGTCTAGCTCCAACAATGAGCAGTTCTTC.

The V and J genes are TRBV5-1 and TRBJ2-5; 12 nucleotides match TRBD1. V shed 4 bases and J 5 bases; nucleotides not matched to a gene: 6. The germline V gene encodes CDR1 SGHRS and CDR2 YFSETQ. The CDR3 contains 15 residues. The CDR3: CASSPGQGAWETQYF. The CDR3 bases are TGCGCCAGCAGCCCGGGACAGGGGGCGTGGGAGACCCAGTACTTC. The entire variable domain, with the rest obtained from reference TRBV5-1 and TRBJ2-5, is as follows: KAGVTQTPRYLIKTRGQQVTLSCSPISGHRSVSWYQQTPGQGLQFLFEYFSETQRNKGNFPGRFSGRQFSNSRSEMNVSTLELGDSALYLCASSPGQGAWETQYFGPGTRLLVL.

This chain joins TRBV7-9 and TRBJ2-5; D might be TRBD1 (6 bases). The CDR3 contains 15 residues. Trimming shortened V by 5 bases and J by 1 base, and 14 bases separated the two germline ends. Germline values: CDR1 SEHNR, CDR2 FQNEAQ (reference sequence). CDR3 loop: CASSTHREPQETQYF. CDR3 bases: TGTGCCAGCAGCACCCACAGGGAACCCCAAGAGACCCAGTACTTC. The full variable domain, rest sourced from reference TRBV7-9 and TRBJ2-5, is DTGVSQNPRHKITKRGQNVTFRCDPISEHNRLYWYRQTLGQGPEFLTYFQNEAQLEKSRLLSDRFSAERPKGSFSTLEIQRTEQGDSAMYLCASSTHREPQETQYFGPGTRLLVL.

The chain carries TRBV5-4 and TRBJ2-5, with no clear D. The CDR3 has 12 residues. The V end was cut by 1 base, the J end by 7 bases, with 8 bases between. Germline CDR1 and CDR2: SGHNT and YYREEE (reference sequence). CDR3 DNA: TGTGCCAGCAGCTTGCGATACCGGACCCAGTACTTC. Translation: CASSLRYRTQYF.

The V gene is TRBV4-1, the J gene TRBJ1-2; the D gene is possibly TRBD1 (5 bases). The CDR3 is 14 amino acids. With 2 bases removed from V and 4 bases from J, the gap between germline ends came to 11 bases. Looked up from germline, CDR1 is MGHRA and CDR2 is YSYEKL. The CDR3 coding sequence is TGCGCCAGCAGCCAATATGGGGGGATCTATGGCTACACCTTC. It specifies CASSQYGGIYGYTF.

This sequence joins TRBV6-1 and TRBJ1-1; D is uncertain. Deletions cut 7 bases from V and 0 bases from J, with 15 bases between. CDR1 MNHNS and CDR2 SASEGT come from the germline V gene. This CDR3 has 15 residues. CDR3 sequence reads: CASTEHSAVNTEAFF. The CDR3 nucleotides are TGTGCCAGCACGGAACACTCGGCTGTGAACACTGAAGCTTTCTTT.

The chain carries TRBV9 and TRBJ2-1; a possible D gene is TRBD2 (6 bases). The CDR3 contains 15 residues. The V end lost 4 bases, the J end lost 3 bases, and 14 bases lay between the germline ends. Germline lookup yields CDR1 SGDLS and CDR2 YYNGEE. The chain's CDR3 is CASSPRDSGYNEQFF. The CDR3 DNA follows: TGTGCCAGCAGCCCACGGGACTCCGGCTACAATGAGCAGTTCTTC.

The chain uses TRBV5-6 and TRBJ1-6, with a tentative D call TRBD1 (6 bases). This CDR3 has 15 amino acids. Trimming removed 4 bases from V and 7 bases from J, with 15 bases in between. Germline loops: CDR1 SGHDT, CDR2 YYEEEE. DNA of the CDR3: TGTGCCAGCAGCCGACCGGGACAACCCAATTCACCCCTCCACTTT. Residues: CASSRPGQPNSPLHF. The complete variable domain, with remaining parts taken from reference TRBV5-6 and TRBJ1-6, reads DAGVTQSPTHLIKTRGQQVTLRCSPKSGHDTVSWYQQALGQGPQFIFQYYEEEERQRGNFPDRFSGHQFPNYSSELNVNALLLGDSALYLCASSRPGQPNSPLHFGNGTRLTVT.

The chain carries TRBV9 and TRBJ2-1, with D possibly being TRBD2 (6 bases). In germline, CDR1 is SGDLS, CDR2 YYNGEE. Trimming cost V 0 bases and J 1 base, with 8 bases left between them. This CDR3 region has 15 residues. CDR3 coding DNA: TGTGCCAGCAGCGTAGGGGACTTATCCTACAATGAGCAGTTCTTC. Its protein is CASSVGDLSYNEQFF.

This clone was found a few times. In DNA form, the CDR3 reads TGCGCCAGCAGCCATAGCGGGAGGGATTCGGGCACAGATACGCAGTATTTT. This encodes CASSHSGRDSGTDTQYF. The V call is TRBV5-1, the J call TRBJ2-3, with 11 nucleotides matching TRBD2. V was clipped by 4 bases and J by 1 base; unmatched bases: 8. The germline gives CDR1 SGHRS, CDR2 YFSETQ. The CDR3 has 17 residues.

The rearrangement links TRBV5-5 to TRBJ1-2, with 8 positions matching TRBD1. Per germline, CDR1 SGHKS and CDR2 YYEKEE (reference sequence). The CDR3 is made up of 16 amino acids. The V segment lost 2 bases and the J segment 2 bases; nucleotides outside the gene matches: 8. The CDR3 region is CASSFGTSGGNYGYTF. As DNA, the CDR3 is TGTGCCAGCAGCTTCGGGACCTCAGGGGGCAACTATGGCTACACCTTC.